These T cell receptor beta chains were read from a single sample in a study of shared clonotypes between healthy human individuals. The table came from immunoSEQ multiplex PCR; TCRdb's copy has only in-frame clones and leaves some out. This sample has around 500,000 clones, with roughly 80% found just once. Sequencing was done on a sample of PBMCs. All receptors derive from a woman aged 40 to 50 in good health. Some clones in this sample may be carry-over from other donors' samples. Each CDR3 is given with its conserved first and last residue. The D gene is left open where the match is weak. Clone size is stated in some rows and not others, as once, few, many or a class when expanded.

j_gene: TRBJ2-1
v_gene: TRBV7-3
abundance: NA
d_gene: TRBD2
CDR3nt: TGTGCCAGCAGCTTAAGTGCTAGCGGGATACGGAATGAGCAGTTCTTC
CDR3aa: CASSLSASGIRNEQFF

j_gene: TRBJ1-5
v_gene: TRBV28
abundance: NA
d_gene: TRBD1
CDR3nt: TGTGCCAGCAGTTTCCCCGGGACAGGACTCAATCAGCCCCAGCATTTT
CDR3aa: CASSFPGTGLNQPQHF

j_gene: TRBJ2-5
v_gene: TRBV5-1
abundance: NA
d_gene: TRBD1
CDR3nt: TGCGCCAGCAGCCGATTTACCGGGACAGAAGAGACCCAGTACTTC
CDR3aa: CASSRFTGTEETQYF

j_gene: TRBJ1-5
v_gene: TRBV19
abundance: NA
d_gene: NA
CDR3nt: TGTGCCAGTAGTATAGGGCCCTGGGTTTCTCAGCCCCAGCATTTT
CDR3aa: CASSIGPWVSQPQHF

j_gene: TRBJ1-5
v_gene: TRBV6-5
abundance: NA
d_gene: NA
CDR3nt: TGTGCCAGCAGTTACCGGAGGGGAATGGGTGATCAGCCCCAGCATTTT
CDR3aa: CASSYRRGMGDQPQHF

j_gene: TRBJ1-2
v_gene: TRBV28
abundance: NA
d_gene: TRBD1
CDR3nt: TGTGCCAGCAGTCCCACAGGGGCGGTTAATGGCTACACCTTC
CDR3aa: CASSPTGAVNGYTF

j_gene: TRBJ2-1
v_gene: TRBV7-9
abundance: NA
d_gene: NA
CDR3nt: TGTGCCAGCAGCTTACCAGGGTCTCTTGGCAATGAGCAGTTCTTC
CDR3aa: CASSLPGSLGNEQFF

j_gene: TRBJ2-3
v_gene: TRBV7-3
abundance: few
d_gene: TRBD2
CDR3nt: TGTGCCAGCAGTTGGCGCGGGAGGTCAGATACGCAGTATTTT
CDR3aa: CASSWRGRSDTQYF

j_gene: TRBJ1-3
v_gene: TRBV4-1
abundance: NA
d_gene: TRBD1
CDR3nt: TGCGCCAGCAGCAAAGGACAGGGCGGTGGAAACACCATATATTTT
CDR3aa: CASSKGQGGGNTIYF

j_gene: TRBJ2-7
v_gene: TRBV5-1
abundance: NA
d_gene: NA
CDR3nt: TGCGCCAGCAGCTTGGCCGTGTCGACAGACACCTACGAGCAGTACTTC
CDR3aa: CASSLAVSTDTYEQYF

j_gene: TRBJ2-1
v_gene: TRBV2
abundance: few
d_gene: TRBD2
CDR3nt: TGTGCCAGCACCCCCGGGACTAGGAACAATGAGCAGTTCTTC
CDR3aa: CASTPGTRNNEQFF

j_gene: TRBJ2-2
v_gene: TRBV9
abundance: NA
d_gene: NA
CDR3nt: TGTGCCAGCAGCGTAGAGGGCTCGCCGACAACCGGGGAGCTGTTTTTT
CDR3aa: CASSVEGSPTTGELFF

j_gene: TRBJ1-4
v_gene: TRBV30
abundance: NA
d_gene: NA
CDR3nt: TGTGCCTGGAGTGCATTCAGGGGCCCTAATGAAAAACTGTTTTTT
CDR3aa: CAWSAFRGPNEKLFF

j_gene: TRBJ2-5
v_gene: TRBV2
abundance: NA
d_gene: NA
CDR3nt: TGTGCCAGCATTGCGGGAACTCAAGAGACCCAGTACTTC
CDR3aa: CASIAGTQETQYF

j_gene: TRBJ1-1
v_gene: TRBV4-3
abundance: NA
d_gene: NA
CDR3nt: TGCGCCAGCAGCCAAGAATTGGGGAGCACTGAAGCTTTCTTT
CDR3aa: CASSQELGSTEAFF

j_gene: TRBJ2-3
v_gene: TRBV7-9
abundance: NA
d_gene: NA
CDR3nt: TGTGCCAGCACCTTCAGCTCGGGGGCCTCCACAGATACGCAGTATTTT
CDR3aa: CASTFSSGASTDTQYF

j_gene: TRBJ1-4
v_gene: TRBV25-1
abundance: NA
d_gene: TRBD1
CDR3nt: TGTGCCAGCAGTGAGACAGGGCGTAATGAAAAACTGTTTTTT
CDR3aa: CASSETGRNEKLFF

j_gene: TRBJ1-2
v_gene: TRBV5-1
abundance: NA
d_gene: NA
CDR3nt: TGCGCCAGCAGCTTCGGCAGGAGCTCTAACTATGGCTACACCTTC
CDR3aa: CASSFGRSSNYGYTF

j_gene: TRBJ2-6
v_gene: TRBV6-4
abundance: NA
d_gene: NA
CDR3nt: TGTGCCAGCTCCTCAGGGATGGGGGGTTCTGGGGCCAACGTCCTGACTTTC
CDR3aa: CASSSGMGGSGANVLTF

j_gene: TRBJ2-3
v_gene: TRBV19
abundance: NA
d_gene: NA
CDR3nt: TGTGCCAGTAGTCTATCAAGAACCACAGATACGCAGTATTTT
CDR3aa: CASSLSRTTDTQYF

j_gene: TRBJ2-7
v_gene: TRBV2
abundance: NA
d_gene: NA
CDR3nt: TGTGCCAGCAGTGAAATCAGGGGTCACGAGCAGTACTTC
CDR3aa: CASSEIRGHEQYF

j_gene: TRBJ2-3
v_gene: TRBV27
abundance: NA
d_gene: TRBD2
CDR3nt: TGTGCCAGCAGTTTAGTGGGCCTAGCGGGATCGGGGGCAGATACGCAGTATTTT
CDR3aa: CASSLVGLAGSGADTQYF

j_gene: TRBJ1-2
v_gene: TRBV4-3
abundance: NA
d_gene: TRBD1
CDR3nt: TGCGCCAGCAGCCGGGGACAGGCAGATTCGACCCTCTGGGGCTACACCTTC
CDR3aa: CASSRGQADSTLWGYTF

j_gene: TRBJ1-4
v_gene: TRBV6-5
abundance: NA
d_gene: TRBD1
CDR3nt: TGTGCTAGCAGCCGAGGACAGGTAGGGGAAAAACTGTTTTTT
CDR3aa: CASSRGQVGEKLFF

j_gene: TRBJ2-1
v_gene: TRBV19
abundance: NA
d_gene: NA
CDR3nt: TGTGCCAGTAGTATAGGGGCGGCGGTTACCTACAATGAGCAGTTCTTC
CDR3aa: CASSIGAAVTYNEQFF

j_gene: TRBJ2-5
v_gene: TRBV19
abundance: NA
d_gene: NA
CDR3nt: TGTGCCAGTACCCCAAGGGAGACCCAGTACTTC
CDR3aa: CASTPRETQYF

j_gene: TRBJ2-1
v_gene: TRBV28
abundance: once
d_gene: TRBD2
CDR3nt: TGTGCCAGCGGGCGGGAGAAAAGCTCCTACAATGAGCAGTTCTTC
CDR3aa: CASGREKSSYNEQFF

j_gene: TRBJ2-7
v_gene: TRBV30
abundance: NA
d_gene: NA
CDR3nt: TGTGCCTGGAGTTGGCAGGGAAGGGACTACGAGCAGTACTTC
CDR3aa: CAWSWQGRDYEQYF

j_gene: TRBJ1-5
v_gene: TRBV11-2
abundance: NA
d_gene: NA
CDR3nt: TGTGCCAGCAGCCCGGGGACTAATCAGCCCCAGCATTTT
CDR3aa: CASSPGTNQPQHF

j_gene: TRBJ2-7
v_gene: TRBV25-1
abundance: NA
d_gene: NA
CDR3nt: TGTGCCAGCAGTGAGCGGGGGCGGGAGCAGTACTTC
CDR3aa: CASSERGREQYF

j_gene: TRBJ2-2
v_gene: TRBV28
abundance: NA
d_gene: NA
CDR3nt: TGTGCCAGCAGTTTATGGGCGGGATTCACCGGGGAGCTGTTTTTT
CDR3aa: CASSLWAGFTGELFF

j_gene: TRBJ2-1
v_gene: TRBV7-3
abundance: NA
d_gene: TRBD1
CDR3nt: TGTGCCAGCAGCCGACAGGGGGCGCGTTACAATGAGCAGTTCTTC
CDR3aa: CASSRQGARYNEQFF

j_gene: TRBJ2-7
v_gene: TRBV7-3
abundance: NA
d_gene: NA
CDR3nt: TGTGCCAGCAGCGCAATTCCGGGACCAACCGACGAGCAGTACTTC
CDR3aa: CASSAIPGPTDEQYF

j_gene: TRBJ1-4
v_gene: TRBV19
abundance: NA
d_gene: TRBD1
CDR3nt: TGTGCCAGTAGGCATCCGGGACAGGGGGCTCCTAATGAAAAACTGTTTTTT
CDR3aa: CASRHPGQGAPNEKLFF

j_gene: TRBJ1-2
v_gene: TRBV19
abundance: NA
d_gene: TRBD1
CDR3nt: TGTGCCAGTAGTATGGGACAGGCGACCTACTGGGGCTACACCTTC
CDR3aa: CASSMGQATYWGYTF

j_gene: TRBJ1-1
v_gene: TRBV5-6
abundance: NA
d_gene: TRBD1
CDR3nt: TGTGCCAGCAGCTCCTCCGGGACAGGGGCGAGCACTGAAGCTTTCTTT
CDR3aa: CASSSSGTGASTEAFF

j_gene: TRBJ1-1
v_gene: TRBV19
abundance: NA
d_gene: TRBD1
CDR3nt: TGTGCCAGTACCTTAACTAGACAGGGAAGGACTGAAGCTTTCTTT
CDR3aa: CASTLTRQGRTEAFF

j_gene: TRBJ2-7
v_gene: TRBV6-1
abundance: NA
d_gene: NA
CDR3nt: TGTGCCAGCAGTGAACTCCCACTAAGCTCCTACGAGCAGTACTTC
CDR3aa: CASSELPLSSYEQYF

j_gene: TRBJ2-1
v_gene: TRBV6-4
abundance: NA
d_gene: TRBD2
CDR3nt: TGTGCCAGCAGTGACACGGGGGGTATAGGGAATGAGCAGTTCTTC
CDR3aa: CASSDTGGIGNEQFF

j_gene: TRBJ2-7
v_gene: TRBV15
abundance: NA
d_gene: NA
CDR3nt: TGTGCCACCAGCATCAACTTAGGTCGCTACGAGCAGTACTTC
CDR3aa: CATSINLGRYEQYF

j_gene: TRBJ2-1
v_gene: TRBV28
abundance: NA
d_gene: TRBD2
CDR3nt: TGTGCCAGCGGGGCGGGAGACTCCTACAATGAGCAGTTCTTC
CDR3aa: CASGAGDSYNEQFF

j_gene: TRBJ2-3
v_gene: TRBV28
abundance: once
d_gene: NA
CDR3nt: TGTGCCAGCTTCGAGGCGGAGAACACAGATACGCAGTATTTT
CDR3aa: CASFEAENTDTQYF

j_gene: TRBJ2-7
v_gene: TRBV7-7
abundance: NA
d_gene: NA
CDR3nt: TGTGCTAGCAGCCCGACAGAGACCTACGAGCAGTACTTC
CDR3aa: CASSPTETYEQYF

j_gene: TRBJ2-6
v_gene: TRBV7-9
abundance: NA
d_gene: NA
CDR3nt: TGTGCCAGTCGACAGGGAGTGGAGCGGGAAGCCCGAGGGGCCAACGTCCTGACTTTC
CDR3aa: CASRQGVEREARGANVLTF

j_gene: TRBJ2-7
v_gene: TRBV10-3
abundance: NA
d_gene: TRBD2
CDR3nt: TGTGCCATCAGTGACGGGAGGAGCTCCTACGAGCAGTACTTC
CDR3aa: CAISDGRSSYEQYF